The TCR beta chain described here comes from a study of blood T cell repertoires in COVID-19. The CDR3 loop spans 14 amino acids. Germline lookup yields CDR1 LNHDA and CDR2 SQIVND (reference sequence). J lost 2 bases, V lost 4 bases, and 4 bases had no gene match. Per the original data handling: Estimated nucleated cell counts came from reference gene primer amplification. TCRdb keeps only in-frame clones here, not all; method: immunoSEQ multiplex PCR. That table gives V, J and clone size, and the DNA gave D and trimming. Altogether 250,000 or so clones are present, approximately 90% being singletons, with the ten largest covering 2.5% to 3%.

The chain combines TRBV19 with TRBJ2-7; the match to TRBD1 covers 8 bases. This clonotype originated in a middle-aged man who had been exposed to COVID-19. The specimen was PBMCs or T cells enriched from blood (not recorded which). As DNA, the CDR3 is TGTGCCAGTAGTAACCCGGGACAGGCCTACGAGCAGTACTTC. Residues: CASSNPGQAYEQYF.